This TCR beta chain was profiled in a study of blood T cell repertoires in COVID-19. Study as a whole: The analysed material was cDNA or gDNA that came from T cells, B-cell-depleted T cells, or PBMCs.

The V gene end was trimmed by 4 bases and the J gene end by 5 bases; junction bases not matched to a gene: 14. From germline, CDR1 is MDHEN and CDR2 SYDVKM. This CDR3 is 17 amino acids long. Assay used: immunoSEQ multiplex PCR; TCRdb lists only in-frame clones, some missing. There are roughly 120,000 clones in the sample; approximately 87% occur only once, and 15% to 20% lies in the top ten. Input material: peripheral blood. The gene calls are TRBV28 and TRBJ2-3; TRBD2 matches at 8 bases. This clonotype originated in a woman between 55 and 75 years old with acute or convalescent COVID-19. DNA for the CDR3: TGTGCCAGCAGTTCGCCGTCTCCCACTAGCGGAGAAGATACGCAGTATTTT. Protein product: CASSSPSPTSGEDTQYF.